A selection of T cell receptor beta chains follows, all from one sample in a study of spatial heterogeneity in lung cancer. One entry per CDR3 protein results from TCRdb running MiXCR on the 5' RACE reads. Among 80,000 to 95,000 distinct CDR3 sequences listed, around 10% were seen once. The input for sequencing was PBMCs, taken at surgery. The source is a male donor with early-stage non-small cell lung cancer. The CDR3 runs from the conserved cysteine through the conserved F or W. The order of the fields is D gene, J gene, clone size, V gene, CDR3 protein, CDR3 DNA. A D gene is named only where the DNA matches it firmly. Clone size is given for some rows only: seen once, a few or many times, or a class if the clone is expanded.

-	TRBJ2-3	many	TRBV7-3	CASSLISTDTQYF	TGTGCCAGCAGCTTAATTAGCACAGATACGCAGTATTTT
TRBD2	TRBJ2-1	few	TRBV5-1	CASRTSGDVGEQFF	TGCGCCAGCAGAACTAGCGGGGACGTAGGTGAGCAGTTCTTC
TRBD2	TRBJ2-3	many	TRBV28	CASSDASGRGDTQYF	TGTGCCAGCAGTGATGCTAGCGGGAGAGGAGATACGCAGTATTTT
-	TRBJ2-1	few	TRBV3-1	CASSQEGRSGEQFF	TGTGCCAGCAGCCAAGAAGGCCGGTCAGGTGAGCAGTTCTTC
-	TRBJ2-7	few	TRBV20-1	CSAIPPGNYEQYF	TGCAGTGCTATCCCCCCAGGGAACTACGAGCAGTACTTC
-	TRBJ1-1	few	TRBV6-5	CASRAGESEAFF	TGTGCCAGCAGGGCAGGGGAGTCTGAAGCTTTCTTT
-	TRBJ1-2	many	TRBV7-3	CASSPGQNYGYTF	TGTGCCAGCAGCCCGGGACAAAACTATGGCTACACCTTC
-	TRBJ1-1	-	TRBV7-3	CASSLGTTMNTEAFF	TGTGCCAGCAGCTTAGGGACCACGATGAACACTGAAGCTTTCTTT
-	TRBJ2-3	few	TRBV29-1	CSGTGTDTQYF	TGCAGCGGAACAGGCACAGATACGCAGTATTTT
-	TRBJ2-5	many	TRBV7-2	CASSLRLSGETQYF	TGTGCCAGCAGCTTAAGACTCTCAGGGGAGACCCAGTACTTC